The 15 T cell receptor beta chains below all came from one sample that was sequenced in a study of cytomegalovirus exposure and HLA in healthy donors. This PCR relied on a set of 60 Vbeta primers and 13 Jbeta primers. Here immunoSEQ multiplex PCR was the method, and the copy in TCRdb shows in-frame clones only, minus some. The data contain roughly 160,000 clones, 79% of them singletons. Sequencing was carried out using PBMCs. The source is a man aged 35-49 years in good health and CMV-seronegative.

The CDR3, as DNA: TGTGCCAGTAGTACGGTCTCAAATGGCTACACCTTC. Translating it yields CASSTVSNGYTF. The genes are TRBV19 and TRBJ1-2; no clear D gene. Germline V gives CDR1 LNHDA, CDR2 SQIVND (reference sequence). This CDR3 contains 12 residues. The V gene lost 4 bases and the J gene lost 6 bases, with 9 bases spanning the gap. Using reference TRBV19 and TRBJ1-2 for the parts outside the CDR3, the full variable domain is DGGITQSPKYLFRKEGQNVTLSCEQNLNHDAMYWYRQDPGQGLRLIYYSQIVNDFQKGDIAEGYSVSREKKESFPLTVTSAQKNPTAFYLCASSTVSNGYTFGSGTRLTVV.

CDR3 coding DNA: TGCAGCGTTGAAGTTGCCAGGCAAGAGACCCAGTACTTC. Protein: CSVEVARQETQYF. The chain recombines TRBV29-1 with TRBJ2-5; D is undetermined. CDR3 length: 13 residues. The V and J ends lost 1 base and 2 bases respectively, with 8 bases between them. Per the germline V gene, CDR1 is SQVTM and CDR2 is ANQGSEA.

The rearrangement uses TRBV19 and TRBJ2-3, with TRBD2 matching 8 bases. J lost 2 bases, V lost 5 bases, and 12 bases had no gene match. Looked up from germline, CDR1 is LNHDA and CDR2 is SQIVND (reference sequence). This CDR3 has 17 residues. In nucleotides, the CDR3 is TGTGCCAGTAGTCCCTCCGTGGTAGCGGGATACACAGATACGCAGTATTTT. It specifies CASSPSVVAGYTDTQYF.

The rearrangement joins TRBV10-3 to TRBJ2-7; 7 nucleotides agree with TRBD1. From germline, CDR1 is ENHRY and CDR2 SYGVKD. The CDR3 has 14 amino acids. V was clipped by 4 bases and J by 2 bases; unmatched bases: 5. The CDR3 is CAISGTGVTYEQYF. Written as DNA, the CDR3 is TGTGCCATCAGTGGGACAGGAGTAACCTACGAGCAGTACTTC.

The CDR3 DNA follows: TGTGCCAGCAAAAATATCGGGATTTACGAGCAGTACTTC. It translates to CASKNIGIYEQYF. The chain links TRBV28 to TRBJ2-7; TRBD2 is a possible D gene (5 bases). Trimming removed 7 bases at V and 4 bases at J, with 14 bases between. Germline CDR1 MDHEN, CDR2 SYDVKM. The CDR3 has 13 amino acids.

The V call is TRBV27, the J call TRBJ2-7; 8 positions match TRBD1. V lost 0 bases to trimming and J lost 4 bases; unmatched junction nucleotides: 14. The V gene's germline CDR1 is MNHEY and CDR2 SMNVEV (reference sequence). This CDR3 region has 18 residues. This CDR3 is CASSLSRQGRSRLYEQYF. For the CDR3, the DNA is TGTGCCAGCAGTTTATCCCGACAGGGGCGGTCCCGATTATACGAGCAGTACTTC.

This sequence joins TRBV30 and TRBJ2-7; 10 bases agree with TRBD2. Germline CDR1 is GTSNPN and CDR2 is SVGIG (reference sequence). V was clipped by 5 bases and J by 6 bases; unmatched bases: 10. The CDR3 is 14 amino acids. CDR3 nucleotides: TGTGCCTGGGAGTCAGCGGGAGGGCCGGTCGAGCAGTACTTC. Translated: CAWESAGGPVEQYF.

This clone was seen a few times. Here the CDR3 reads CASSRSKGLAGGGEQFF. As DNA, the CDR3 is TGTGCCAGCAGCCGATCGAAGGGACTAGCGGGAGGCGGTGAGCAGTTCTTC. The chain couples TRBV11-2 to TRBJ2-1; 15 positions agree with TRBD2. CDR1 is SGHAT and CDR2 is FQNNGV in the germline V gene. The V segment lost 5 bases and the J segment 9 bases; nucleotides outside the gene matches: 11. This CDR3 spans 17 amino acids.

The J gene is TRBJ1-5, the V gene TRBV19, with TRBD1 matching 7 bases. CDR1 and CDR2 from the germline V gene are LNHDA and SQIVND (reference sequence). The CDR3 has 17 residues. Trimming took 5 bases from V and 5 from J; bases not matched to a gene: 15. CDR3 loop: CASSPTRFGTEDQPQHF. The CDR3 DNA is TGTGCCAGTAGTCCCACCCGTTTCGGGACAGAAGATCAGCCCCAGCATTTT.

In this sample, this clone turned up a few times. The chain employs TRBV15 and TRBJ2-1, with TRBD2 as a possible D gene (6 bases). The germline V gene has CDR1 LNHNV and CDR2 YYDKDF (reference sequence). The CDR3 is 16 amino acids. The V end was cut by 3 bases, the J end by 0 bases, with 12 bases between. CDR3 in amino acids: CATSRSSASSYNEQFF. CDR3 sequence (DNA): TGTGCCACCAGCAGGTCTAGCGCGAGCTCCTACAATGAGCAGTTCTTC.

The CDR3 region has the DNA TGTGCCAGCAGCCAAGATCTCCCAGCGGGAGTCCCCACAGATACGCAGTATTTT. Its translation: CASSQDLPAGVPTDTQYF. The rearrangement joins TRBV4-2 to TRBJ2-3, with 8 bases identical to TRBD2. Trimming took 0 bases from V and 2 from J; bases not matched to a gene: 10. The CDR3 contains 18 residues. From germline, CDR1 is LGHNA and CDR2 YNFKEQ.

The chain joins TRBV4-1 to TRBJ2-7; 9 positions match TRBD1. CDR1 and CDR2 from the germline V gene are MGHRA and YSYEKL. Unmatched junction bases numbered 7, after V lost 0 bases and J lost 7 bases. The CDR3 runs to 15 residues. CDR3 residues: CASSQEWDRVYEQYF. The CDR3 region has the DNA TGCGCCAGCAGCCAAGAATGGGACAGGGTATATGAGCAGTACTTC.

This clone was recorded a few times. The chain couples TRBV5-1 to TRBJ2-4, with 9 bases aligning to TRBD1. V shed 4 bases, J shed 8 bases, and the junction held 4 bases outside the gene matches. CDR3 length: 13 amino acids. Germline values: CDR1 SGHRS, CDR2 YFSETQ. CDR3 loop: CASSPRDRDIQYF. In DNA, the CDR3 is TGCGCCAGCAGCCCCCGGGACAGGGACATTCAGTACTTC. The variable domain in full, completed from reference TRBV5-1 and TRBJ2-4, reads KAGVTQTPRYLIKTRGQQVTLSCSPISGHRSVSWYQQTPGQGLQFLFEYFSETQRNKGNFPGRFSGRQFSNSRSEMNVSTLELGDSALYLCASSPRDRDIQYFGAGTRLSVL.

The chain couples TRBV5-1 to TRBJ2-2, with 7 positions matching TRBD2. Germline lookup yields CDR1 SGHRS and CDR2 YFSETQ. V lost 1 base and J lost 1; bases outside the gene matches: 4. This CDR3 is built from 16 residues. CDR3 DNA sequence: TGCGCCAGCAGCTTGAGGCTAGCGGAGAACACCGGGGAGCTGTTTTTT. The encoded protein is CASSLRLAENTGELFF.

The genes are TRBV5-5 and TRBJ1-2; 7 bases align to TRBD1. CDR1 and CDR2 from the germline V gene are SGHKS and YYEKEE (reference sequence). The CDR3 is 16 amino acids. V was clipped by 1 base and J by 1 base; unmatched bases: 7. The CDR3 nucleotides are TGTGCCAGCAGCTTGTGGTCGGCAGGGGGTAACTATGGCTACACCTTC. Its protein product is CASSLWSAGGNYGYTF.